This entry features one TCR beta chain sequence. Its antigen is unidentified. The data were taken from a study of shared clonotypes between healthy human individuals. Whole-study results and caveats: Shared clonotypes across all four donors exceeded non-shared ones in generation probability.

As defined, naive CD8 cells were CD45RO-negative and positively selected for CCR7, with terminally differentiated effector memory CD45RA+ cells excluded. Assay used: immunoSEQ multiplex PCR; TCRdb lists only in-frame clones, some missing. The data show under 1 million clones, with 80% to 95% seen just once and 24% held by the top ten. The origin of this receptor is a man between 25 and 39 years old in good health. The sequencing input was naive CD8+ T cells sorted from blood.

The CDR3 DNA reads as TGTGCCAGCAGTGACCGGACTTACAATGAGCAGTTCTTC. It specifies CASSDRTYNEQFF. The chain couples TRBV27 to TRBJ2-1; tentative D call: TRBD2 (5 bases). Germline lookup yields CDR1 MNHEY and CDR2 SMNVEV (reference sequence). Trimming pared 5 bases from V and 4 bases from J, leaving 9 bases between. The CDR3 loop spans 13 amino acids.